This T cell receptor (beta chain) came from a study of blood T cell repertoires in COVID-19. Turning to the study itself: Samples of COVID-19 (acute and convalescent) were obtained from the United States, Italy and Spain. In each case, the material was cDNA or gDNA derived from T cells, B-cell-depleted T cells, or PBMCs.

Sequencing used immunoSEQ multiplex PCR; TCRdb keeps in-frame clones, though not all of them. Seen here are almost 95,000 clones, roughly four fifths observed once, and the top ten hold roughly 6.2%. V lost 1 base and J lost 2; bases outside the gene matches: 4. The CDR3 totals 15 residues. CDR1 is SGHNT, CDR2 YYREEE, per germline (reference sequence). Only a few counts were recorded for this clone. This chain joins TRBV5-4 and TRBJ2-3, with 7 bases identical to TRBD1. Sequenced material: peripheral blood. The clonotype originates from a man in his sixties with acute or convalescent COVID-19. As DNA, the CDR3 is TGTGCCAGCAGCTTGACAGGGGACCTCACAGATACGCAGTATTTT. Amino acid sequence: CASSLTGDLTDTQYF.